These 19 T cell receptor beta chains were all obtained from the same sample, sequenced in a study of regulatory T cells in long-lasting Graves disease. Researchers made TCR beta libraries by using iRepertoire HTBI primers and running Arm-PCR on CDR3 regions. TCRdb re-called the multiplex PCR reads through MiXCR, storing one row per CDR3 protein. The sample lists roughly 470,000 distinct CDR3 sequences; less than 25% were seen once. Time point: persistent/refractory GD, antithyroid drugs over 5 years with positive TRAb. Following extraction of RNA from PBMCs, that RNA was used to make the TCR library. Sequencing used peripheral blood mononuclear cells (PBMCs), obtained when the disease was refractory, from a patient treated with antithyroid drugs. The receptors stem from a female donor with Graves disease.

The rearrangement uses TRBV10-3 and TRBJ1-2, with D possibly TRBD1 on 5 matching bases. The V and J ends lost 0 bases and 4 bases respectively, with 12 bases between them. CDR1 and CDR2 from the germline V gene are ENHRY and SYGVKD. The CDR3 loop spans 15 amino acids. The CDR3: CAISESQGGPYGYTF. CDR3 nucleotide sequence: TGTGCCATCAGTGAGTCGCAGGGAGGACCCTATGGCTACACCTTC.

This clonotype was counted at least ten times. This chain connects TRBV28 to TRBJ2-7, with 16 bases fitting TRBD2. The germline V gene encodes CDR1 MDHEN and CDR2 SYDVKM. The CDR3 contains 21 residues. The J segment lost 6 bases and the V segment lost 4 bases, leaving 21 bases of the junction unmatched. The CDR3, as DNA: TGTGCCAGCAGTTCGCCTACTTCGCCGGGACTAGCGGGAGGGCCGGGATTCGAGCAGTACTTC. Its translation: CASSSPTSPGLAGGPGFEQYF.

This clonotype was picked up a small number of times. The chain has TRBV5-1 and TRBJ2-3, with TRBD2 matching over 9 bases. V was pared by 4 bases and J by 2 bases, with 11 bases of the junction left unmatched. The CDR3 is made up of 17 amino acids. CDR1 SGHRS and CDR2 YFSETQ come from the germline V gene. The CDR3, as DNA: TGCGCCAGCAGCCGTCCAAATAGCGGGAGAGACACAGATACGCAGTATTTT. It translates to CASSRPNSGRDTDTQYF.

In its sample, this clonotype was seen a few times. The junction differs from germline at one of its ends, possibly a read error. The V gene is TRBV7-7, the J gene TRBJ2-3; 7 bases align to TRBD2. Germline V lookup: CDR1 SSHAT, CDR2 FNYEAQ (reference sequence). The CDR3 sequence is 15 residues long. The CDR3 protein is CASSLMAGAADTQYF. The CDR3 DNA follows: TGTGCTAGCAGCTTGATGGCGGGAGCGGCAGATACGCAGTATTTT.

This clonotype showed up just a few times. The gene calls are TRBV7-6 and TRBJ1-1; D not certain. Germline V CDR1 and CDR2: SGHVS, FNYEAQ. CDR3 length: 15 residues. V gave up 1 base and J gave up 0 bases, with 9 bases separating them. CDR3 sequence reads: CASSLGRGMNTEAFF. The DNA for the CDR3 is TGTGCCAGCAGCTTAGGTCGGGGAATGAACACTGAAGCTTTCTTT.

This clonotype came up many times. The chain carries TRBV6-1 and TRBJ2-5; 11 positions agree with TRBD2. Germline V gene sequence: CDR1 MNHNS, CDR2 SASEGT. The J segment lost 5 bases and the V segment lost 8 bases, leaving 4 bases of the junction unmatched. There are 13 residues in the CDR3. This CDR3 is CASGLAGGETQYF. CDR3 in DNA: TGTGCCAGCGGACTAGCGGGCGGGGAGACCCAGTACTTC.

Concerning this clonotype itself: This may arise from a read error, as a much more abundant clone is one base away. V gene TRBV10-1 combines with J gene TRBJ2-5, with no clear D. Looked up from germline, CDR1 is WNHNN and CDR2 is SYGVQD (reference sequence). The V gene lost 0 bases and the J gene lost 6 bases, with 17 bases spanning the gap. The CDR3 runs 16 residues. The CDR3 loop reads CASSESKIGLLKTQYF. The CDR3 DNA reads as TGCGCCAGCAGTGAGTCAAAAATAGGTCTCCTAAAGACCCAGTACTTC.

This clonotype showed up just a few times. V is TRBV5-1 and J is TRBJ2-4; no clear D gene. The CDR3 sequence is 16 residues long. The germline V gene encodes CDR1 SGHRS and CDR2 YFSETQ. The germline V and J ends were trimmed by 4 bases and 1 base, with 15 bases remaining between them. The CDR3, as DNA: TGCGCCAGCAGCAAGGGCCTCTCGGACGCCAAAAACATTCAGTACTTC. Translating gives CASSKGLSDAKNIQYF.

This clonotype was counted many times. The DNA of the CDR3 is TGTGCCAGCAGTTTCCTTTCGGTAGGAAAAAAACAGGGATCCGACACTGAAGCTTTCTTT. This codes for CASSFLSVGKKQGSDTEAFF. The genes are TRBV28 and TRBJ1-1; D is possibly TRBD1 (6 bases). From germline, CDR1 is MDHEN and CDR2 SYDVKM. The CDR3 runs to 20 residues. V was cut by 3 bases and J by 3 bases, with 29 bases left in between.

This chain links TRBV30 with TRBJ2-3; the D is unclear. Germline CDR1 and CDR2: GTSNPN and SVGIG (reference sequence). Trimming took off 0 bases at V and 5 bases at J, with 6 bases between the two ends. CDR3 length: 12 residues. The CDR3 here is CAWSVSGDTQYF. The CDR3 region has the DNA TGTGCCTGGAGTGTATCGGGAGATACGCAGTATTTT.

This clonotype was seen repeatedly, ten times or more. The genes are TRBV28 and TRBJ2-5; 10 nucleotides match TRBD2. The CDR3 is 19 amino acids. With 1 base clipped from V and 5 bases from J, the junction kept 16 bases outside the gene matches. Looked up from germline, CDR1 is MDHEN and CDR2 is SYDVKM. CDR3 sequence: CASSLSGSGRALSLETQYF. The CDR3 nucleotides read TGTGCCAGCAGTTTATCCGGGAGCGGGAGGGCCCTCAGTTTGGAGACCCAGTACTTC.

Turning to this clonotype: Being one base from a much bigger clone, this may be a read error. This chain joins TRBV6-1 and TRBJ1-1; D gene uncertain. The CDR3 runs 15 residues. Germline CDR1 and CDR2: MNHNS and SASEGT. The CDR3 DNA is TGTACCAGCAGTGACTTCAAGGAGTACCCCTTTGAAGCTTTCTTT. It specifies CTSSDFKEYPFEAFF.

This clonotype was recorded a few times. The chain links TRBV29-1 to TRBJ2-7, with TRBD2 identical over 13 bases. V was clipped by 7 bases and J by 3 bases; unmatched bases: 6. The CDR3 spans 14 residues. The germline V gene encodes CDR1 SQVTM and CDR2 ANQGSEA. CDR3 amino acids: CSAGLAGELYEQYF. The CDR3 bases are TGCAGCGCAGGACTAGCGGGAGAGCTCTACGAGCAGTACTTC.

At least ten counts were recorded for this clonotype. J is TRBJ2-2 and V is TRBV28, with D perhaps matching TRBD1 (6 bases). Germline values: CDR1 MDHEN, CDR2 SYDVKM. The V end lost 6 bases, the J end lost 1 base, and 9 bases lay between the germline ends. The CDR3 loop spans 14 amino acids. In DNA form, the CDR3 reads TGTGCCAGCAGGGACAGCCTGAACACCGGGGAGCTGTTTTTT. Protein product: CASRDSLNTGELFF. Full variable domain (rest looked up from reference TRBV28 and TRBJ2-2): DVKVTQSSRYLVKRTGEKVFLECVQDMDHENMFWYRQDPGLGLRLIYFSYDVKMKEKGDIPEGYSVSREKKERFSLILESASTNQTSMYLCASRDSLNTGELFFGEGSRLTVL.

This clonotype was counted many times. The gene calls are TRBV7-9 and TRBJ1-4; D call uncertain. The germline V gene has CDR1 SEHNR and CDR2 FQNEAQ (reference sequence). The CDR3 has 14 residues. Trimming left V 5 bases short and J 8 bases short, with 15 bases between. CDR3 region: CASSNPLAGEKLFF. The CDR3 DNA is TGTGCCAGCAGCAATCCACTCGCGGGCGAAAAACTGTTTTTT.

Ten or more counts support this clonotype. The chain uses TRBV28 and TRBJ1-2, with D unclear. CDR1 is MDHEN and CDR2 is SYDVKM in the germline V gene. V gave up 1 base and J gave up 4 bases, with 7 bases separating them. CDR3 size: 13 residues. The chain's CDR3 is CASSLLAFYGYTF. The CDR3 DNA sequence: TGTGCCAGCAGTTTATTGGCGTTCTATGGCTACACCTTC.

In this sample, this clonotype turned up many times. CDR3 region: CASASRLWNMNTEAFF. CDR3 DNA: TGTGCCAGCGCAAGTAGGTTGTGGAACATGAACACTGAAGCTTTCTTT. This chain connects TRBV27 to TRBJ1-1; no clear D gene. V was cut by 8 bases and J by 0 bases, with 19 bases left in between. The CDR3 extends over 16 amino acids. CDR1 and CDR2 from the germline V gene are MNHEY and SMNVEV (reference sequence).

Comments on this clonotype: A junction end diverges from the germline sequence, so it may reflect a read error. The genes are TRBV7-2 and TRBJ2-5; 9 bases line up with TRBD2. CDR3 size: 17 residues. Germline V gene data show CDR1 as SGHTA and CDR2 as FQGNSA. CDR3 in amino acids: CAGSLHQAGGLKETQYF. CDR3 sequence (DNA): TGTGCCGGCAGCCTACACCAGGCGGGAGGGCTGAAGGAGACCCAGTACTTC.

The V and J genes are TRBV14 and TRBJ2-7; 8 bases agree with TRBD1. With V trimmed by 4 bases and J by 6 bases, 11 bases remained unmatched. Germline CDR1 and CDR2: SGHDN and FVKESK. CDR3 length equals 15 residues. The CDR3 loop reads CASSRGAGGASEQYF. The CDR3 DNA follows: TGTGCCAGCAGCCGAGGGGCAGGGGGCGCGTCCGAGCAGTACTTC. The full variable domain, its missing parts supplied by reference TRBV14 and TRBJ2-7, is EAGVTQFPSHSVIEKGQTVTLRCDPISGHDNLYWYRRVMGKEIKFLLHFVKESKQDESGMPNNRFLAERTGGTYSTLKVQPAELEDSGVYFCASSRGAGGASEQYFGPGTRLTVT.